These 3 T cell receptor beta chains were all obtained from the same sample, sequenced in a study of T-cell reconstitution after alpha-beta-depleted transplantation in children. For TCRbeta, the library was prepared with unique molecular identifiers. TCRdb fed the PCR reads into MiXCR, producing one record per CDR3 protein. The sample lists approximately 490,000 distinct CDR3 sequences, over 9.5% occurring once. Sequenced here: PBMCs, sampled before TCRalphabeta/CD19-depleted stem cell transplant. The receptors originated from a child aged 2 to 10 with inherited bone marrow failure, due to receive a stem cell transplant.

This clonotype has at least ten counts. The chain employs TRBV5-1 and TRBJ2-6, with 7 bases that match TRBD2. This CDR3 is 17 amino acids long. Per the germline V gene, CDR1 is SGHRS and CDR2 is YFSETQ. V lost 0 bases and J lost 0; bases outside the gene matches: 3. In DNA, the CDR3 is TGCGCCAGCAGCTTGGCTAGCGGCCACTCTGGGGCCAACGTCCTGACTTTC. Its protein product is CASSLASGHSGANVLTF. Full variable domain (missing parts from reference TRBV5-1 and TRBJ2-6): KAGVTQTPRYLIKTRGQQVTLSCSPISGHRSVSWYQQTPGQGLQFLFEYFSETQRNKGNFPGRFSGRQFSNSRSEMNVSTLELGDSALYLCASSLASGHSGANVLTFGAGSRLTVL.

A few counts support this clonotype. The V and J genes are TRBV19 and TRBJ2-4; D gene unclear. CDR1 and CDR2 from the germline V gene are LNHDA and SQIVND (reference sequence). The CDR3 spans 13 residues. The ends were cut back, 1 base at V and 2 bases at J, with 3 bases in the middle. CDR3 sequence reads: CASSIGSKNIQYF. CDR3 bases: TGTGCCAGTAGTATAGGCTCCAAAAACATTCAGTACTTC.

This clonotype was observed at least ten times. This sequence joins TRBV27 and TRBJ1-4; 10 nucleotides agree with TRBD1. The CDR3 has 15 residues. Germline-derived CDR1 and CDR2 are MNHEY and SMNVEV (reference sequence). V was clipped by 6 bases and J by 7 bases; unmatched bases: 8. The CDR3 reads CASSRTGQGSEKLFF. For the CDR3, the DNA is TGTGCCAGCAGCAGGACGGGACAGGGGAGTGAAAAACTGTTTTTT. Complete variable domain (other parts from reference TRBV27 and TRBJ1-4): EAQVTQNPRYLITVTGKKLTVTCSQNMNHEYMSWYRQDPGLGLRQIYYSMNVEVTDKGDVPEGYKVSRKEKRNFPLILESPSPNQTSLYFCASSRTGQGSEKLFFGSGTQLSVL.